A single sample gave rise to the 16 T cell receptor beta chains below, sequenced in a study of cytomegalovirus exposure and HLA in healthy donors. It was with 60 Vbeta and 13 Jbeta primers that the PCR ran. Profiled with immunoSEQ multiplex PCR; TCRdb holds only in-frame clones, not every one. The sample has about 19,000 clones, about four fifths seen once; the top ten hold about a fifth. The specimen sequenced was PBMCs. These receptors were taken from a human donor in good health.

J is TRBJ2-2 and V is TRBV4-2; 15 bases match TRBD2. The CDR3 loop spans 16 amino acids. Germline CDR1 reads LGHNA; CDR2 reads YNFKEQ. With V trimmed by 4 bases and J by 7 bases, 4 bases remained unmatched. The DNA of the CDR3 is TGTGCCAGCAGCCGGGGACTAGCGGGGGGTAACGGGGAGCTGTTTTTT. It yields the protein CASSRGLAGGNGELFF.

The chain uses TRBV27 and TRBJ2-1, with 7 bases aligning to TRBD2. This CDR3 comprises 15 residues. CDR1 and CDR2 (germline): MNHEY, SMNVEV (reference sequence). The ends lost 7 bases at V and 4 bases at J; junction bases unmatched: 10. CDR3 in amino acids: CASTPGSSGYNEQFF. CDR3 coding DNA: TGTGCCAGCACCCCTGGTTCTAGCGGATACAATGAGCAGTTCTTC.

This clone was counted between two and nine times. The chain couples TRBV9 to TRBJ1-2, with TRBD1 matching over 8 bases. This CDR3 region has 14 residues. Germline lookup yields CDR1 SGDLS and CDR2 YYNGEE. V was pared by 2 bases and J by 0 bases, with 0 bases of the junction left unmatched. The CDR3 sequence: CASSVTGANYGYTF. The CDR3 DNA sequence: TGTGCCAGCAGCGTGACAGGGGCTAACTATGGCTACACCTTC.

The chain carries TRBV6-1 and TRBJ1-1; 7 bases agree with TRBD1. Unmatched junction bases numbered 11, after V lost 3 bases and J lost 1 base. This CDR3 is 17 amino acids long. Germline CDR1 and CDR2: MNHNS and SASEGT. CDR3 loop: CASSDGFPGGRNTEAFF. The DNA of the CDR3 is TGTGCCAGCAGTGATGGGTTCCCAGGGGGGCGGAACACTGAAGCTTTCTTT.

CDR3 DNA sequence: TGCGCCAGCAGGAGGAGCGGGGCCAGCTCCTACAATGAGCAGTTCTTC. Translating gives CASRRSGASSYNEQFF. The J gene is TRBJ2-1, the V gene TRBV4-1; 7 nucleotides line up with TRBD2. V was clipped by 6 bases and J by 0 bases; unmatched bases: 8. This CDR3 spans 16 amino acids. Germline CDR1 MGHRA, CDR2 YSYEKL.

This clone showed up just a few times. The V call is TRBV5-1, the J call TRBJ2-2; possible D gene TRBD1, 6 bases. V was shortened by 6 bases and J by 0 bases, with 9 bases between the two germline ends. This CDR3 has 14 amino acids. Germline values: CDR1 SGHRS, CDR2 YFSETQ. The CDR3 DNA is TGCGCCAGCACCTACAGGGCGAACACCGGGGAGCTGTTTTTT. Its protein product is CASTYRANTGELFF.

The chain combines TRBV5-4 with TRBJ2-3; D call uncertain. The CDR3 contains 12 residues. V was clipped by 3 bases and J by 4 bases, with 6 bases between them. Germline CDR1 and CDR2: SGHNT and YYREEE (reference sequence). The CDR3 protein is CASSSPADTQYF. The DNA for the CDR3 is TGTGCCAGCAGCTCCCCCGCAGATACGCAGTATTTT. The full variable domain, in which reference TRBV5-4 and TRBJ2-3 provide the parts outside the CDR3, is ETGVTQSPTHLIKTRGQQVTLRCSSQSGHNTVSWYQQALGQGPQFIFQYYREEENGRGNFPPRFSGLQFPNYSSELNVNALELDDSALYLCASSSPADTQYFGPGTRLTVL.

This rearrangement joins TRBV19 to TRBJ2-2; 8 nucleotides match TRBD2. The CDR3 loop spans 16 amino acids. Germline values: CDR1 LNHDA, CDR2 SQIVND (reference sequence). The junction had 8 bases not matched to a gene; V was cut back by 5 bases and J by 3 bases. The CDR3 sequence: CASSPSTSAYTGELFF. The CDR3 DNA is TGTGCCAGTAGTCCCTCGACTAGCGCTTACACCGGGGAGCTGTTTTTT.

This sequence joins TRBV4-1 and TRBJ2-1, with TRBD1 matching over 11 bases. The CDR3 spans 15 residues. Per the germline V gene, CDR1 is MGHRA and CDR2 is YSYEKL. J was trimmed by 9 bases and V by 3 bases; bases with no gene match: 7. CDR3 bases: TGCGCCAGCAGCCAGGGGACAGGGGGTGAGGTTGAGCAGTTCTTC. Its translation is CASSQGTGGEVEQFF.

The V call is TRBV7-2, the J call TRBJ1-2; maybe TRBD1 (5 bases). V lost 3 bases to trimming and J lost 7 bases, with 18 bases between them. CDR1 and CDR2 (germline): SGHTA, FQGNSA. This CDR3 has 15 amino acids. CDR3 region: CASSLYTQGRAGYTF. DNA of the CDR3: TGTGCCAGCAGCTTGTACACTCAGGGTAGGGCTGGCTACACCTTC.

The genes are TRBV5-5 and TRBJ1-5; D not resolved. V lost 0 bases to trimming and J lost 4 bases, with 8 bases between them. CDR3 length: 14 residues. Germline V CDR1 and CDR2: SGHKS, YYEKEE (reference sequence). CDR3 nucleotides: TGTGCCAGCAGCTTGGATGTACATAATCAGCCCCAGCATTTT. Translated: CASSLDVHNQPQHF.

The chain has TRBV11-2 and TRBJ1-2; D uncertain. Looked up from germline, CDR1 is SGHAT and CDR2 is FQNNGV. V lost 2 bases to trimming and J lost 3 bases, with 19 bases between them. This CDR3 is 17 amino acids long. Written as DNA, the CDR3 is TGTGCCAGCAGCTTACGGGGAGGAATGGGTTTGGACTATGGCTACACCTTC. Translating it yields CASSLRGGMGLDYGYTF.

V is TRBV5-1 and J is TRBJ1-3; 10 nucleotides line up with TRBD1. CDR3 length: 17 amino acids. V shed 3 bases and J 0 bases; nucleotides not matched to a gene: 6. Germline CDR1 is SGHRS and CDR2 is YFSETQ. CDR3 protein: CASSYGTGASSGNTIYF. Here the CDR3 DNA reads TGCGCCAGCAGCTACGGGACAGGGGCAAGCTCTGGAAACACCATATATTTT.

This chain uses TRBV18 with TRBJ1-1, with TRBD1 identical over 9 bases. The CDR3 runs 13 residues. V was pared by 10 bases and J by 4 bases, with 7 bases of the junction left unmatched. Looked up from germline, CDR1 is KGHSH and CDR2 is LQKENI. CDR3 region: CATKQGASTEAFF. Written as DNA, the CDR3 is TGTGCCACCAAACAGGGGGCAAGCACTGAAGCTTTCTTT.

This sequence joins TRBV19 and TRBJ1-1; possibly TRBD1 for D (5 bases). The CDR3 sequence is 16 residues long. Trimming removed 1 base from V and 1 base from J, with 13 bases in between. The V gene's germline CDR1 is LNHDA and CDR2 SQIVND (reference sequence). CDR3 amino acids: CASSIGRRGRNTEAFF. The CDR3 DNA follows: TGTGCCAGTAGTATAGGGCGGCGGGGCCGGAACACTGAAGCTTTCTTT.

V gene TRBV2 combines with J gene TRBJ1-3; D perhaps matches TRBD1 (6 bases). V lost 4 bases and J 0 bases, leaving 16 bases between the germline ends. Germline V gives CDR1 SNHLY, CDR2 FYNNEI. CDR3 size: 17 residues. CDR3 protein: CASSGWTARSSGNTIYF. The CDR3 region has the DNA TGTGCCAGCAGTGGGTGGACAGCGCGCAGCTCTGGAAACACCATATATTTT.